A selection of T cell receptor beta chains follows, all from one sample in a study of CD8+ T cells in alopecia areata. Sequencing used immunoSEQ multiplex PCR; TCRdb keeps in-frame clones, though not all of them. The sample has roughly 200,000 clones, roughly three fifths seen once. Sequencing used CD4+ T cells sorted from blood, obtained at week 4, from a patient treated with tofacitinib. The receptors were sampled from a human donor with alopecia areata. CDR3s leave out the opening cysteine and the closing phenylalanine or tryptophan.

j_call v_call cdr3_aa
TRBJ2-7 TRBV5-4 ASSLEGTGAYEQY
TRBJ2-5 TRBV5-1 ASSLARKETQY
TRBJ1-1 TRBV30 AWAKRNTEAF
TRBJ1-5 TRBV27 ASSSGYQPQH
TRBJ1-5 TRBV2 ASSGQGDQPQH
TRBJ1-2 TRBV29-1 SVETARNYGYT
TRBJ2-4 TRBV5-4 ASSHSSGGGGNIQY
TRBJ1-2 TRBV4-1 ASSQVLRRGGNYGYT
TRBJ1-1 TRBV30 AWSTGPNTEAF
TRBJ1-5 TRBV7-8 ASSPTRTANQPQH
TRBJ2-5 TRBV4-2 ASSQDGGDRETQY
TRBJ2-3 TRBV11-2 ASSSPRLGDTQY
TRBJ2-7 TRBV19 ASSIGQGRDEQY
TRBJ2-7 TRBV10-3 AIGGRGGLEQY
TRBJ1-5 TRBV10-3 AISSSTGVGQPQH
TRBJ1-5 TRBV20-1 SAQTGATQH
TRBJ2-1 TRBV11-2 ASRELSQNNEQF
TRBJ1-1 TRBV7-2 ASSPDRVGANTEAF
TRBJ2-7 TRBV6-5 ASSRGTGSYEQY
TRBJ2-7 TRBV5-6 ASSLVAGGNEQY
TRBJ2-3 TRBV30 AWSVGNTDTQY
TRBJ2-2 TRBV29-1 SASFRLVSPGELF
TRBJ1-1 TRBV2 ASNSDGSNTEAF
TRBJ1-2 TRBV25-1 ASSYFEGYT
TRBJ1-5 TRBV28 ASSLEDRPQH
TRBJ1-1 TRBV30 AWRRGAGALNTEAF
TRBJ1-6 TRBV7-9 ASSLALGTGRNSPLH